Presented here are 18 T cell receptor beta chains from one specimen sequenced in a study of human T cells and chemical hapten exposure. Time point defined: patch test 2, 6 weeks after DPC sensitization. Stated treatment: therapeutic diphenylcyclopropenone sensitization with weekly scalp DPC. One entry per CDR3 protein results from TCRdb running MiXCR on the RACE reads. Here the sample spans a few hundred thousand distinct CDR3 sequences, around 6% being singletons. The sequences come from whole blood, collected in connection with sensitization to the hapten diphenylcyclopropenone (DPC). These TCRs come from a woman under 30 with alopecia areata. Some clones in this sample may be carry-over from other donors' samples.

The chain uses TRBV9 and TRBJ2-5; D might be TRBD1 (6 bases). Trimming left V 0 bases short and J 1 base short, with 10 bases between. CDR3 length: 15 amino acids. From germline, CDR1 is SGDLS and CDR2 YYNGEE. CDR3 bases: TGTGCCAGCAGCGTAGCGTCAGGGGTCCAAGAGACCCAGTACTTC. This translates into CASSVASGVQETQYF.

This clonotype was counted many times. This rearrangement joins TRBV5-1 to TRBJ2-6; 7 nucleotides agree with TRBD1. J gave up 1 base and V 1 base, and 5 bases lay outside the gene matches. This CDR3 contains 17 residues. Germline-derived CDR1 and CDR2 are SGHRS and YFSETQ. Written as DNA, the CDR3 is TGCGCCAGCAGCTTGAGGGACAGTCTATCTGGGGCCAACGTCCTGACTTTC. Translation gives CASSLRDSLSGANVLTF.

This clonotype was seen only a few times. V usage is TRBV7-2 and J usage is TRBJ1-4, with no clear D. CDR3 size: 14 residues. In germline, CDR1 is SGHTA, CDR2 FQGNSA. V was cut by 1 base and J by 2 bases, with 5 bases left in between. The CDR3 coding sequence is TGTGCCAGCAGCTTAGGGTTCACTAATGAAAAACTGTTTTTT. Its protein is CASSLGFTNEKLFF.

In its sample, this clonotype was seen many times. This chain connects TRBV29-1 to TRBJ1-1; 8 bases agree with TRBD1. The CDR3 runs to 13 residues. Germline V lookup: CDR1 SQVTM, CDR2 ANQGSEA. Trimming took 7 bases from V and 4 from J; bases not matched to a gene: 8. CDR3 region: CSALGQGRTEAFF. In DNA form, the CDR3 reads TGCAGCGCCCTTGGACAGGGCCGCACTGAAGCTTTCTTT.

The genes are TRBV7-2 and TRBJ1-2; the match to TRBD1 covers 7 bases. The trim removed 3 bases at V and 4 bases at J, leaving 8 bases unmatched. Germline-derived CDR1 and CDR2 are SGHTA and FQGNSA. The CDR3 sequence is 15 residues long. The CDR3 nucleotides are TGTGCCAGCAGCTTGCCCATAAAGGGGGCCTATGGCTACACCTTC. It specifies CASSLPIKGAYGYTF.

The sample holds many counts of this clonotype. The rearrangement links TRBV7-9 to TRBJ1-4; 9 nucleotides match TRBD1. There are 15 residues in the CDR3. CDR1 is SEHNR and CDR2 is FQNEAQ in the germline V gene (reference sequence). The V and J ends lost 5 bases and 6 bases, in that order; junction bases with no gene match: 7. CDR3 loop: CASSRGDRVDEKLFF. CDR3 sequence (DNA): TGTGCCAGCAGCCGAGGGGACAGGGTGGATGAAAAACTGTTTTTT. The full variable domain, its missing parts supplied by reference TRBV7-9 and TRBJ1-4, is DTGVSQNPRHKITKRGQNVTFRCDPISEHNRLYWYRQTLGQGPEFLTYFQNEAQLEKSRLLSDRFSAERPKGSFSTLEIQRTEQGDSAMYLCASSRGDRVDEKLFFGSGTQLSVL.

At least ten counts were recorded for this clonotype. This sequence joins TRBV7-9 and TRBJ1-4; D remains ambiguous. The CDR3 spans 14 residues. CDR1 and CDR2 from the germline V gene are SEHNR and FQNEAQ (reference sequence). With 1 base removed from V and 3 bases from J, the gap between germline ends came to 6 bases. The CDR3: CASSLEQPNEKLFF. The CDR3 nucleotides read TGTGCCAGCAGCTTAGAACAGCCTAATGAAAAACTGTTTTTT.

The chain carries TRBV6-5 and TRBJ2-4; 9 bases are shared with TRBD2. Germline CDR1 and CDR2: MNHEY and SVGAGI. The CDR3 is 14 residues long. The junction had 8 bases not matched to a gene; V was cut back by 6 bases and J by 8 bases. CDR3 in amino acids: CASRPSGATDIQYF. CDR3 in DNA: TGTGCCAGCAGGCCTAGCGGGGCGACAGACATTCAGTACTTC.

This clonotype has a handful of counts. V usage is TRBV29-1 and J usage is TRBJ2-4; 9 bases are shared with TRBD2. The CDR3 totals 12 residues. CDR1 SQVTM and CDR2 ANQGSEA come from the germline V gene. J gave up 5 bases and V 4 bases, and 0 bases lay outside the gene matches. The DNA for the CDR3 is TGCAGCGTTGCTAGCGGGGAAAACATTCAGTACTTC. As protein: CSVASGENIQYF.

This clonotype appeared many times. The chain links TRBV4-1 to TRBJ1-5; TRBD1 might be the D (5 bases). CDR3 length: 17 amino acids. Trimming left V 3 bases short and J 1 base short, with 16 bases between. From germline, CDR1 is MGHRA and CDR2 YSYEKL. Here the CDR3 DNA reads TGCGCCAGCAGCCAGGGTCTGGCGGGACCGAGCAATCAGCCCCAGCATTTT. This gives the protein CASSQGLAGPSNQPQHF.

Comment on this clonotype: This may arise from a read error, as a much more abundant clone is one base away. J is TRBJ1-1 and V is TRBV6-5, with 8 bases fitting TRBD1. The CDR3 runs to 14 residues. The V gene's germline CDR1 is MNHEY and CDR2 SVGAGI. The DNA for the CDR3 is TGTGCCTGCAGTTACTCACAGGGGGGCACTGAAGCTTTCTTT. Its translation: CACSYSQGGTEAFF.

This clonotype was counted many times. The chain employs TRBV27 and TRBJ2-7, with a tentative D call TRBD2 (5 bases). The germline CDR1 and CDR2 sequences are MNHEY and SMNVEV (reference sequence). CDR3 length: 15 amino acids. Trimming took off 5 bases at V and 5 bases at J, with 19 bases between the two ends. DNA of the CDR3: TGTGCCAGCAGTCCGTCGGAGGTTGGGCGCAACGAGCAGTACTTC. Translating it yields CASSPSEVGRNEQYF.

There are many counts of this clonotype. The chain links TRBV3-1 to TRBJ1-1; D uncertain. V dropped 1 base and J dropped 8 bases, with 11 bases sitting between them. Germline lookup yields CDR1 LGHDT and CDR2 YNNKEL (reference sequence). The CDR3 is made up of 13 amino acids. In DNA form, the CDR3 reads TGTGCCAGCAGCCAAGGGGTCCTTACGGAAGCTTTCTTT. The encoded protein is CASSQGVLTEAFF.

This clonotype was observed many times. The chain carries TRBV18 and TRBJ1-2; 8 positions match TRBD1. V dropped 3 bases and J dropped 5; count of bases not matched to a gene: 11. Germline lookup yields CDR1 KGHSH and CDR2 LQKENI. The CDR3 consists of 16 residues. CDR3 DNA sequence: TGTGCCAGCTCACCGGGGAGAGGACAGGGCGGGTATGGCTACACCTTC. It encodes CASSPGRGQGGYGYTF.

V and J are TRBV6-2 or TRBV6-3 and TRBJ2-1; TRBD2 matches 11 bases. This CDR3 is built from 18 residues. Trimming at V came to 5 bases and at J to 4 bases, leaving 13 bases not matched to a gene. Germline assignment: CDR1 MNHEY and CDR2 SVGEGT. CDR3 amino acids: CASSRRKYLAGGYNEQFF. CDR3 DNA: TGTGCCAGCAGTCGCCGCAAATATCTAGCGGGGGGTTACAATGAGCAGTTCTTC.

This clonotype was seen at least ten times. The V gene is TRBV13, the J gene TRBJ2-7; 7 nucleotides line up with TRBD1. Unmatched junction bases numbered 2, after V lost 0 bases and J lost 3 bases. The CDR3 spans 14 residues. Looked up from germline, CDR1 is PRHDT and CDR2 is FYEKMQ (reference sequence). Here the CDR3 DNA reads TGTGCCAGCAGCTTAGGGGCAGGGGGCTACGAGCAGTACTTC. This encodes CASSLGAGGYEQYF.

V is TRBV4-3 and J is TRBJ2-2, with no clear D. Germline V gives CDR1 LGHNA, CDR2 YSLEER. The CDR3 has 18 residues. The V end lost 1 base, the J end lost 3 bases, and 18 bases lay between the germline ends. The CDR3 reads CASSQVISTVSDTGELFF. CDR3 DNA sequence: TGCGCCAGCAGCCAAGTCATTTCTACTGTTTCCGACACCGGGGAGCTGTTTTTT.

This clonotype was seen a handful of times. The J gene is TRBJ1-5, the V gene TRBV28; no definite D call. The CDR3 has 15 amino acids. V was cut by 6 bases and J by 6 bases, with 18 bases left in between. Germline loops: CDR1 MDHEN, CDR2 SYDVKM. Here the CDR3 DNA reads TGTGCCAGCAGAAACCCCGGCGGATTAGGTCAGCCCCAGCATTTT. Its protein is CASRNPGGLGQPQHF.